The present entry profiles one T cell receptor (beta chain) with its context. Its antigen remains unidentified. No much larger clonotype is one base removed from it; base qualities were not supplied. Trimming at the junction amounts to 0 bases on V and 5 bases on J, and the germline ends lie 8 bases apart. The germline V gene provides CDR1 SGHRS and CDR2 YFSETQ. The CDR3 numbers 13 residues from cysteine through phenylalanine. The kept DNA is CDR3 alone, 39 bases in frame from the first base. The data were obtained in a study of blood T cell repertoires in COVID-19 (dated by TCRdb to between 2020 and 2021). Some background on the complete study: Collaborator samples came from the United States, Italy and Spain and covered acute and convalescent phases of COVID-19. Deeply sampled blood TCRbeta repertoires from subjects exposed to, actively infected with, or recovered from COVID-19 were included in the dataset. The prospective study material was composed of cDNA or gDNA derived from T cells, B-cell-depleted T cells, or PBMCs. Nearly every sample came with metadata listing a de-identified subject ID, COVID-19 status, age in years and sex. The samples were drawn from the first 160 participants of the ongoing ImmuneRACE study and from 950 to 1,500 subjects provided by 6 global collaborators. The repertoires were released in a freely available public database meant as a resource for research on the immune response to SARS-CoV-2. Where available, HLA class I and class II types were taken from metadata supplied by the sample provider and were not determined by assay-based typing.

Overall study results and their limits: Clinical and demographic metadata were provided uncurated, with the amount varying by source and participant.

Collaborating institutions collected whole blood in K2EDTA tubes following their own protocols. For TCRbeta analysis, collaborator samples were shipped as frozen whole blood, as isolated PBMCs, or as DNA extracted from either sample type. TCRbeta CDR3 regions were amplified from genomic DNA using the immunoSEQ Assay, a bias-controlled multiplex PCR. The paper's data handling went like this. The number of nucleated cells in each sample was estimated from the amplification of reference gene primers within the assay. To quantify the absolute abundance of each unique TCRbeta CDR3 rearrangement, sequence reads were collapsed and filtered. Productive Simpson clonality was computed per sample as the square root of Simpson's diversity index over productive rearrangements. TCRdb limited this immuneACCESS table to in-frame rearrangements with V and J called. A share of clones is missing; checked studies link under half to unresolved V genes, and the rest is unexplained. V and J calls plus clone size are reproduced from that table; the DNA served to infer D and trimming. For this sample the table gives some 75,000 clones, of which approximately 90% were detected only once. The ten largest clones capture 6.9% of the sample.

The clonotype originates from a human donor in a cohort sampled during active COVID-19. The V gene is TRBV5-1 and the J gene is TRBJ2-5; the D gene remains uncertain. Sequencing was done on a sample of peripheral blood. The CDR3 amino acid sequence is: CASSLAAGETQYF. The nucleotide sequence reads TGCGCCAGCAGCTTGGCCGCCGGGGAGACCCAGTACTTC.